A single sample is the source of the 31 T cell receptor beta chains below, sequenced in a study of CD8 T cells in Susac syndrome. Random hexamers were used to reverse transcribe about 0.5 to 1 ug of RNA. TCRdb processed the immunoSEQ multiplex PCR reads anew with MiXCR; each CDR3 protein has one entry. The sample yields 250,000 to 300,000 distinct CDR3 sequences, roughly 81% seen once. The specimen sequenced was CD8+ T cells from PBMCs. These TCRs come from a human donor with multiple sclerosis.

This sequence joins TRBV7-9 and TRBJ1-2; D is ambiguous. V lost 3 bases and J lost 0, with 14 bases in between. In germline, CDR1 is SEHNR, CDR2 FQNEAQ (reference sequence). CDR3 length: 16 amino acids. CDR3 region: CASSLTAEGANYGYTF. CDR3 in DNA: TGTGCCAGCAGCTTGACCGCGGAGGGAGCTAACTATGGCTACACCTTC. The full variable domain, in which reference TRBV7-9 and TRBJ1-2 provide the parts outside the CDR3, is DTGVSQNPRHKITKRGQNVTFRCDPISEHNRLYWYRQTLGQGPEFLTYFQNEAQLEKSRLLSDRFSAERPKGSFSTLEIQRTEQGDSAMYLCASSLTAEGANYGYTFGSGTRLTVV.

This chain uses TRBV28 with TRBJ1-2; D gene ambiguous. This CDR3 comprises 13 residues. Per the germline V gene, CDR1 is MDHEN and CDR2 is SYDVKM. V lost 7 bases and J lost 3, with 12 bases in between. The CDR3 region is CASKKLTYYGYTF. CDR3 in DNA: TGTGCCAGCAAGAAACTGACATACTATGGCTACACCTTC.

The chain uses TRBV4-2 and TRBJ2-1; 7 bases agree with TRBD2. V dropped 0 bases and J dropped 0; count of bases not matched to a gene: 5. CDR1 is LGHNA and CDR2 is YNFKEQ in the germline V gene. The length of the CDR3 is 17 residues. The CDR3 nucleotides read TGTGCCAGCAGCCAAGATTGGGACTATAGCTCCTACAATGAGCAGTTCTTC. Translation: CASSQDWDYSSYNEQFF.

The chain has TRBV19 and TRBJ1-4; 12 nucleotides align to TRBD1. The CDR3 totals 18 residues. Germline CDR1 and CDR2: LNHDA and SQIVND (reference sequence). J lost 2 bases, V lost 6 bases, and 10 bases had no gene match. The DNA of the CDR3 is TGTGCCAGTAGAAAACGTCCCGGGACAGGGGGCACTAATGAAAAACTGTTTTTT. Encoded protein: CASRKRPGTGGTNEKLFF.

The chain joins TRBV10-3 to TRBJ1-2, with TRBD1 as a possible D gene (6 bases). Germline CDR1 ENHRY, CDR2 SYGVKD. Deletions cut 4 bases from V and 7 bases from J, with 16 bases between. The CDR3 runs 14 residues. The chain's CDR3 is CAISAGDDRFGYTF. Here the CDR3 DNA reads TGTGCCATCAGTGCGGGGGACGACAGGTTTGGCTACACCTTC.

This clonotype was picked up a small number of times. At one of its ends the junction is not consistent with the germline gene, which may arise from a read error. V gene TRBV6-5 combines with J gene TRBJ1-1, with a weak D call TRBD1 (5 bases). The CDR3 loop spans 12 amino acids. CDR1 and CDR2 from the germline V gene are MNHEY and SVGAGI. CDR3 in amino acids: CASSYGGTEAFF. CDR3 coding DNA: TGCGCCAGCAGCTACGGGGGAACTGAAGCTTTCTTT.

The chain joins TRBV27 to TRBJ1-5, with a weak D call TRBD1 (5 bases). Germline values: CDR1 MNHEY, CDR2 SMNVEV (reference sequence). CDR3 length: 11 amino acids. Trimming stripped 8 bases from V and 4 bases from J, with 6 bases between. The CDR3: CASGHNQPQHF. The CDR3 nucleotides are TGTGCCAGCGGACATAATCAGCCCCAGCATTTT.

The CDR3 loop is CASRGPPDTQYF. The CDR3 DNA reads TGTGCCAGCAGGGGGCCTCCAGATACGCAGTATTTT. The chain combines TRBV5-4 with TRBJ2-3; possible D gene TRBD1, 5 bases. The V and J ends lost 5 bases and 4 bases respectively, with 8 bases between them. Germline V CDR1 and CDR2: SGHNT, YYREEE (reference sequence). The CDR3 length is 12 residues.

For the CDR3, the DNA is TGTGCCAGCAGGGTCGGGGGAAATGGTGAAGCTTTCTTT. It yields the protein CASRVGGNGEAFF. The rearrangement joins TRBV12-3 or TRBV12-4 to TRBJ1-1; weak D call: TRBD1 (5 bases). This CDR3 contains 13 residues. Trimming took 6 bases from V and 7 from J, leaving 15 bases between them.

The rearrangement joins TRBV27 to TRBJ2-7; possible D gene TRBD1, 5 bases. Germline V gene data show CDR1 as MNHEY and CDR2 as SMNVEV (reference sequence). The V gene lost 0 bases and the J gene lost 10 bases, with 16 bases spanning the gap. The CDR3 is 14 amino acids. CDR3 residues: CASSLSAQGPIQYF. The CDR3 nucleotides read TGTGCCAGCAGTTTATCCGCGCAGGGCCCCATACAGTACTTC.

The rearrangement uses TRBV2 and TRBJ2-7; D is perhaps TRBD1 or TRBD2 (5 bases each). Per the germline V gene, CDR1 is SNHLY and CDR2 is FYNNEI. This CDR3 spans 16 amino acids. The V gene lost 6 bases and the J gene lost 2 bases, with 20 bases spanning the gap. CDR3: CASSLVPGPATYEQYF. CDR3 bases: TGTGCCAGCAGCCTGGTCCCGGGACCAGCAACCTACGAGCAGTACTTC.

In DNA, the CDR3 is TGTGCCAGCAGCCGTTGGACTGCGGGGCTGAGCTCCTACAATGAGCAGTTCTTC. Amino acid sequence: CASSRWTAGLSSYNEQFF. The chain joins TRBV3-1 to TRBJ2-1, with a weak D call TRBD2 (6 bases). Germline V gene data show CDR1 as LGHDT and CDR2 as YNNKEL (reference sequence). V lost 4 bases, J lost 0 bases, and 19 bases lay in between. The length of the CDR3 is 18 residues.

The chain is built from TRBV14 and TRBJ2-7, with TRBD2 matching over 8 bases. The CDR3 extends over 14 amino acids. J gave up 2 bases and V 3 bases, and 3 bases lay outside the gene matches. CDR1 SGHDN and CDR2 FVKESK come from the germline V gene. Here the CDR3 reads CASSHREGPYEQYF. The DNA of the CDR3 is TGTGCCAGCAGCCATCGGGAGGGTCCCTACGAGCAGTACTTC.

V is TRBV3-1 and J is TRBJ2-7, with D perhaps assigned TRBD1 or TRBD2 (5 bases each). The V end lost 8 bases, the J end lost 3 bases, and 20 bases lay between the germline ends. CDR3 length equals 15 residues. The germline V gene encodes CDR1 LGHDT and CDR2 YNNKEL (reference sequence). CDR3 amino acids: CASGPPRGLGYEQYF. CDR3 nucleotides: TGTGCCAGCGGACCCCCCCGGGGCCTGGGCTACGAGCAGTACTTC.

The rearrangement joins TRBV27 to TRBJ2-3, with D perhaps assigned TRBD1 or TRBD2 (5 bases each). This CDR3 comprises 13 residues. V gave up 2 bases and J gave up 9 bases, with 12 bases separating them. CDR1 and CDR2 (germline): MNHEY, SMNVEV (reference sequence). The CDR3: CASSLGGPSTQYF. The CDR3 nucleotides are TGTGCCAGCAGTTTAGGGGGACCCTCAACGCAGTATTTT.

This clonotype was detected only once. This chain links TRBV6-1 with TRBJ2-1, with TRBD2 matching over 9 bases. This CDR3 has 21 residues. The germline gives CDR1 MNHNS, CDR2 SASEGT. V lost 4 bases and J lost 4; bases outside the gene matches: 23. The CDR3 sequence: CASSALPAGRQPSGAYNEQFF. The CDR3 bases are TGTGCCAGCAGTGCCCTCCCGGCAGGCCGGCAGCCTAGCGGGGCGTACAATGAGCAGTTCTTC.

J is TRBJ2-1 and V is TRBV7-8; tentatively, D is TRBD2 (5 bases). CDR1 and CDR2 (germline): SGHVS, FQNEAQ. This CDR3 has 14 amino acids. V dropped 5 bases and J dropped 8 bases, with 16 bases sitting between them. CDR3 protein: CASSPRAVVDEQFF. The CDR3 DNA reads TGTGCCAGCAGCCCCCGAGCGGTAGTGGATGAGCAGTTCTTC.

The rearrangement joins TRBV27 to TRBJ2-7; the match to TRBD2 covers 12 bases. Trimming took 6 bases from V and 3 from J; bases not matched to a gene: 9. Germline CDR1 MNHEY, CDR2 SMNVEV (reference sequence). This CDR3 region has 16 residues. CDR3 nucleotide sequence: TGTGCCAGCAGCCCGAGGGGACTAGCGGGTTTCTACGAGCAGTACTTC. Translation: CASSPRGLAGFYEQYF.

The chain employs TRBV11-1 and TRBJ2-1, with D perhaps matching TRBD1 (5 bases). Trimming removed 5 bases from V and 8 bases from J, with 19 bases in between. The CDR3 length is 15 residues. Germline CDR1 reads SGHAT; CDR2 reads FQDESV (reference sequence). As DNA, the CDR3 is TGTGCCAGCAGCCCGTTCCCTTGGGGCACCGATGAGCAGTTCTTC. Amino acid sequence: CASSPFPWGTDEQFF.

This clonotype came up a few times. This chain connects TRBV6-1 to TRBJ2-1; 9 positions match TRBD2. With 5 bases clipped from V and 4 bases from J, the junction kept 3 bases outside the gene matches. The CDR3 runs 14 residues. CDR1 is MNHNS, CDR2 SASEGT, per germline. CDR3 residues: CASSPAGGYNEQFF. In DNA, the CDR3 is TGTGCCAGCAGTCCAGCGGGAGGATACAATGAGCAGTTCTTC.

The V gene is TRBV19, the J gene TRBJ2-1; D gene ambiguous. The germline V gene has CDR1 LNHDA and CDR2 SQIVND (reference sequence). V was clipped by 4 bases and J by 2 bases, with 12 bases between them. The CDR3 is made up of 15 amino acids. The CDR3 nucleotides are TGTGCCAGTAGTACACTCTTTCGAACCTACAATGAGCAGTTCTTC. As protein: CASSTLFRTYNEQFF.

This chain links TRBV6-5 with TRBJ1-2; D perhaps matches TRBD1 (6 bases). The V gene lost 0 bases and the J gene lost 8 bases, with 13 bases spanning the gap. Germline CDR1 is MNHEY and CDR2 is SVGAGI. This CDR3 has 14 amino acids. CDR3 residues: CASSYSLGAEGYTF. The CDR3 DNA reads TGTGCCAGCAGTTACTCGCTGGGGGCAGAAGGCTACACCTTC.

The genes are TRBV7-9 and TRBJ1-1, with TRBD1 matching over 8 bases. V gave up 4 bases and J gave up 3 bases; unmatched junction bases: 13. In germline, CDR1 is SEHNR, CDR2 FQNEAQ (reference sequence). This CDR3 is built from 17 residues. DNA for the CDR3: TGTGCCAGCAGCTCAACCTGGACAGGGTATGAGGACACTGAAGCTTTCTTT. Its protein is CASSSTWTGYEDTEAFF.

This clonotype came up once. J is TRBJ2-7 and V is TRBV10-3; 9 bases map to TRBD1. The CDR3 totals 18 residues. With V trimmed by 6 bases and J by 0 bases, 15 bases remained unmatched. Per germline, CDR1 ENHRY and CDR2 SYGVKD. CDR3 coding DNA: TGTGCCATCAGCTTCGTCCGCCGGGACAGGGCCACCTCCTACGAGCAGTACTTC. Translation gives CAISFVRRDRATSYEQYF.

The V call is TRBV7-2, the J call TRBJ2-2; possibly TRBD2 for D (6 bases). V lost 6 bases, J lost 4 bases, and 18 bases lay in between. The V gene's germline CDR1 is SGHTA and CDR2 FQGNSA. The CDR3 has 16 residues. The CDR3 reads CASRFSSDKSTGELFF. DNA of the CDR3: TGTGCCAGCAGGTTTTCTAGCGATAAAAGCACCGGGGAGCTGTTTTTT.

The rearrangement uses TRBV9 and TRBJ2-1; D is unclear. Germline V CDR1 and CDR2: SGDLS, YYNGEE. The CDR3 contains 12 residues. The V and J ends lost 4 bases and 5 bases respectively, with 7 bases between them. CDR3 DNA sequence: TGTGCCAGCAGCCCCCCCAACAATGAGCAGTTCTTC. Its translation is CASSPPNNEQFF.

The chain couples TRBV30 to TRBJ2-7, with D unclear. Germline V lookup: CDR1 GTSNPN, CDR2 SVGIG (reference sequence). Trimming cost V 3 bases and J 0 bases, with 12 bases left between them. The CDR3 runs to 14 residues. The CDR3 loop reads CAWSDPFGSYEQYF. The CDR3 nucleotides are TGTGCCTGGAGCGACCCCTTCGGCTCCTACGAGCAGTACTTC.

The J gene is TRBJ2-7, the V gene TRBV7-2; the D is unclear. Between the trimmed V and J ends, which lost 5 bases and 1 base, there was a span of 12 bases. CDR3 length equals 14 residues. Per germline, CDR1 SGHTA and CDR2 FQGNSA. CDR3: CASSRLETSYEQYF. The CDR3 DNA is TGTGCCAGCAGCCGCTTGGAGACTTCCTACGAGCAGTACTTC.

CDR3: CASSPIWPNTEAFF. CDR3 sequence (DNA): TGCGCCAGCAGCCCAATATGGCCTAACACTGAAGCTTTCTTT. The rearrangement links TRBV5-1 to TRBJ1-1; no clear D. CDR3 size: 14 residues. From germline, CDR1 is SGHRS and CDR2 YFSETQ. Between the trimmed V and J ends, which lost 4 bases and 2 bases, there was a span of 12 bases.

The V gene is TRBV28, the J gene TRBJ1-5; 9 positions match TRBD1. The length of the CDR3 is 14 residues. Germline CDR1 is MDHEN and CDR2 is SYDVKM. V shed 2 bases and J 7 bases; nucleotides not matched to a gene: 3. The CDR3 bases are TGTGCCAGCAGTTTAAAGGACAGGGGACAGCCCCAGCATTTT. Protein product: CASSLKDRGQPQHF.

The CDR3 protein is CASSWSVGSTPGYEQYF. The CDR3 DNA is TGTGCCAGCAGTTGGTCAGTGGGGTCAACCCCAGGGTACGAGCAGTACTTC. This sequence joins TRBV28 and TRBJ2-7; a possible D gene is TRBD1 (5 bases). Germline CDR1 reads MDHEN; CDR2 reads SYDVKM. V lost 4 bases, J lost 4 bases, and 23 bases lay in between. The CDR3 sequence is 17 residues long.